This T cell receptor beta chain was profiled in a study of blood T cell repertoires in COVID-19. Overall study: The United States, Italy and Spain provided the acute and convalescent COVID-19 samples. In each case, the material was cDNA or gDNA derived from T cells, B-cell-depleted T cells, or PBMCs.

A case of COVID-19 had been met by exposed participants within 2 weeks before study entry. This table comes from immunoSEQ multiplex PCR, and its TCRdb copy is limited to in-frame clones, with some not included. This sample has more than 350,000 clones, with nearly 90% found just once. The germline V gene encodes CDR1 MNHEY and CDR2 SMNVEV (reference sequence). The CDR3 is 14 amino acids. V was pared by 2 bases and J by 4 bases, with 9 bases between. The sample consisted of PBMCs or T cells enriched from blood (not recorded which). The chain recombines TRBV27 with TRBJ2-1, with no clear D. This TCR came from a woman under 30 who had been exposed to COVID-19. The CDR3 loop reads CASSLGWLYNEQFF. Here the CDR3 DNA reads TGTGCCAGCAGTTTAGGTTGGCTTTACAATGAGCAGTTCTTC.